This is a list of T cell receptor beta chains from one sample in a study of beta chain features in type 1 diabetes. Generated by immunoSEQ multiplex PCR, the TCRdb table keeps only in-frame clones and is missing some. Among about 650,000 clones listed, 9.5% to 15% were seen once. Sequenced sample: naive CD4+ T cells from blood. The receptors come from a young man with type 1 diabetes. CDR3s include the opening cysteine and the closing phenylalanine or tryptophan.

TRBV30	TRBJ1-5	CAWRGSSNQPQHF
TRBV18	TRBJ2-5	CASSPFDRGDQETQYF
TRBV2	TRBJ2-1	CASSRTSGGYNEQFF
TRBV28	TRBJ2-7	CASSPGTEFYEQYF
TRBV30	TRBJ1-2	CAWSAGTGRGYTF
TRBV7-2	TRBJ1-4	CASSRPTWDRGNEKLFF
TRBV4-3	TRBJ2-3	CASSQDRTPPLADTQYF
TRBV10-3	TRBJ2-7	CALRSGALTEQYF
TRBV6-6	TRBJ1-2	CASSYRTGGQIGYTF
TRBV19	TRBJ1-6	CASSSPKGIRSPLHF
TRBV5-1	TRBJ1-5	CASSLTGTGGNQPQHF
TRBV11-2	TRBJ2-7	CASSLGDIGEQYF
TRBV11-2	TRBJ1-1	CACQGSNTEAFF
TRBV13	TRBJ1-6	CASSSGTYNSPLHF
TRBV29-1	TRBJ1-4	CSVVGLWDEKLFF
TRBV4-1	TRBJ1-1	CASSQGRQGWTEAFF
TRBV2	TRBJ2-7	CASSEWVRNEQYF
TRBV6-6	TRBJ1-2	CASSPGYGYTF
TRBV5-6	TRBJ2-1	CASSLEGPKGNEQFF
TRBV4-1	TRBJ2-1	CASSQGPEASSYNEQFF
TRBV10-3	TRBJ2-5	CAISGLAGTPETQYF
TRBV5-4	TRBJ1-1	CASSLNTEAFF
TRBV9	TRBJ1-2	CASSVRGDGYGYTF
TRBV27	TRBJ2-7	CASSLRGLFYEQYF
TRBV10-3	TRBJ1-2	CAIRLSGTGSHGYTF
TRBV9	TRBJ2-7	CASSVLGLAGYEQYF
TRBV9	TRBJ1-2	CASSVLGQANYGYTF
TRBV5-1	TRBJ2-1	CASSSGWGSLSSYNEQFF
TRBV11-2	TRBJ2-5	CASSRTGGETQYF
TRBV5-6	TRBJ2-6	CASKPRDNVLTF
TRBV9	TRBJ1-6	CASSDHSSSPLHF